This T cell receptor (beta chain) was retrieved from a study of cytomegalovirus exposure and HLA in healthy donors (dated by TCRdb to the late 2010s). Broadly, across the study: An earlier analysis of several hundred of the donors reported 276 Gb of sequence data and roughly 120 million unique TCR beta sequences obtained from around 180 million T cells. Typing coverage varied by locus: about 629-640 donors for A, B, C, DRB1 and DQB1; approximately 500 for DQA1; about 590 for DPA1; some 470 for DPB1. In a later genetic analysis, genome-wide SNP genotypes for 398 of the 666 donors were used, and that subset was treated as a discovery cohort. Rather than using new phenotypic data, the later analysis identified candidate immune exposures from TCR beta sequences and from how often those sequences occurred across donors. High-throughput TCR immunosequencing, statistical association of individual TCRs with disease status, and machine learning were combined to predict cytomegalovirus infection status. Because of strong linkage in the cohort, five DR-DQ haplotypes were treated as single units for association and clustering. Every repertoire in the discovery cohort had been generated on one and the same sequencing platform. Besides the first cohort of 550 to 750 subjects, a separate validation cohort made up of 120 different subjects was used. Roughly 290 gigabases of sequencing data and approximately 91 million unique TCR sequences made up an early release that covered several hundred HLA-typed donors. The study used immunosequencing to profile the T cell repertoires of 600 to 850 subjects and linked those repertoires to cytomegalovirus serostatus. Of the approximately 400 genotyped donors, 65% to 90% fell in the genetic ancestry cluster associated with self-reported Caucasian donors. To study patterns of TCR occurrence, a later analysis re-analyzed previously published TCR beta repertoires from 550 to 800 donors and added high-resolution HLA genotyping. Both class I and class II loci were covered by HLA typing, at four-digit resolution. An earlier analysis of 587 of the donors used high-throughput TCR beta sequencing to judge whether each TCR beta V gene segment behaved as functional or pseudogenic. Across around 400 genotyped donors of the cohort, an average of about 200,000 unique TCR beta nucleotide sequences per donor were sequenced, and 15% to 20% of those sequences were non-productive. The study aimed to test whether signatures of past pathogen exposure could be identified by cataloging public T cell receptors. Donor age, sex, ethnicity and CMV serostatus were compiled alongside the repertoire data. On the study overall, not on this receptor specifically: Most CMV-associated TCR beta chains appeared to be HLA-restricted in a later analysis, and the HLA associations seemed to be driven largely by CMV exposure. Some IMGT-functional V segments, including TRBV6-2 and TRBV6-3, could not be distinguished by the 87-base-pair reads and were therefore excluded. In vitro tests confirmed that a few of the cytomegalovirus-associated TCR beta chains recognize cytomegalovirus antigens. A later analysis found that HLA-associated TCR beta chains were more clonally expanded and had lower generation probabilities than equally common non-associated chains. When HLA alleles, especially DR and DQ, strongly co-occurred, TCR associations were difficult to assign to individual alleles. HLA typing was unavailable for some donors at each locus, so association tests used only the typed subset. Cytomegalovirus status was reported to be diagnosed by the classifier with high specificity and sensitivity in both the original and validation cohorts. About 15 rarely observed V segments, including chromosome 9 orphons, were excluded from the earlier analysis of approximately 500 of the donors because counts were too low. Presence/absence analyses assumed roughly uniform sequencing depth across donors, an assumption that may not hold. The cohort was sequenced for TCR beta chains only, and without alpha or paired-chain data the features that could be detected were limited. A further reported finding was that TCR beta sequences accurately predicted the HLA-A and HLA-B alleles for most subjects in the first cohort. In an earlier analysis of 450 to 750 of the donors, most TCR beta V segments appeared in productive rearrangements about 90% or about 30% of the time, broadly matching IMGT annotations. Across donors, most TCR sequences were observed very rarely, whereas some public TCRs were present in many individuals. According to the authors, the approach could potentially be generalized to other disease states and immunological phenotypes. Linkage disequilibrium might explain the correlated functional status among segregating V segments, but an unknown experimental factor could not be excluded. A later genetic analysis reported fewer N-insertions in productive TCRs among donors in an Asian-associated ancestry cluster than the 666-donor mean. An association between a missense DCLRE1C variant and V-gene and J-gene trimming of TCR beta chains was found in a later genetic analysis and replicated in an independent cohort. A cluster of highly shared sequence variants was judged likely to represent a technical artifact of the sequencing pipeline. CMV serostatus was the only immune exposure information available for the cohort. The study listed 164 TCR beta chains as associated with cytomegalovirus. In a later analysis, several top co-occurrence clusters were reported to appear linked to parvovirus B19, influenza, CMV and Epstein-Barr virus. In a later analysis, TCR association rates were found to vary across HLA loci, with the most associated TCRs seen for DRB1 alleles and the fewest for HLA-C alleles. Specific HLA alleles were associated with 16,951 TCR beta sequences at a false discovery rate of 0.05 in a later analysis.

Library generation was performed with the immunoSEQ multiplex PCR assay. For the multiplex PCR, a mixture combining 60 forward primers for TCR Vbeta segments and 13 reverse primers for TCR Jbeta segments was used. The CDR3 region of rearranged TCR beta genes was amplified from genomic DNA by a multiplex PCR assay. The Illumina HiSeq System was used to sequence the amplified TCR beta libraries as 87-base-pair reads. On the authors' methods: A later analysis tallied 70 million to 100 million unique TCR beta chains across the approximately 670 repertoires, and approximately 12 million of those chains were shared by two or more donors. To remove PCR and sequencing errors, raw reads were error-corrected and collapsed into unique sequences using a nearest-neighbor algorithm that merged closely related sequences. To assign V, D and J gene segments, CDR3 sequences were aligned to IMGT reference sequences. For a sequence to be retained, a match of at least six nucleotides was required to both a V gene segment and a J gene segment. A rearrangement counted as productive if the CDR3 had no stop codons and remained in frame with V and J, and every other rearrangement counted as non-productive. Following IMGT convention, CDR3 was defined as the stretch from the second conserved V-encoded cysteine to the conserved J-encoded phenylalanine. The earlier analysis of some 540 of the donors excluded any sequence lacking an unambiguous match to a single V gene segment. In an earlier analysis of approximately 560 of the donors, a V segment was called functional when productive rearrangements were above 56.7%, and segregating when the standard deviation between donors exceeded 5%. To diagnose cytomegalovirus status from the catalog of TCR beta chain sequences, a statistical classification framework was built. In a later analysis, TCR nucleotide sequences were compared against IMGT/GENE-DB human TR gene sequences so that V and J genes could be assigned. Using the TCRdist pipeline, a later analysis assigned CDR3 sequences along with most-parsimonious VDJ recombination scenarios. In a later analysis, each TCR beta chain was defined by its CDR3 amino acid sequence together with its V-gene family, and reads lacking a unique V-gene family were excluded. A later analysis removed 500 to 600 highly shared, low-generation-probability nucleotide sequences to deal with suspected cross-contamination and a sequencing artifact. For each public chain, a later analysis derived a clonal expansion index from normalized ranks of inferred template counts within each repertoire. A later analysis computed generation probabilities with a VDJ recombination model fitted to out-of-frame rearrangements, and checked the results against IGoR. A later analysis scored TCR-TCR, TCR-HLA and TCR-CMV co-occurrence with hypergeometric tests, applying a repertoire-size bias correction to TCR pairs. In a later analysis, false discovery rates were estimated by permuting HLA or CMV assignments 20 times. In a later analysis, co-occurring TCRs were grouped with DBSCAN, and TCRdist sequence similarity was added when clustering was performed within HLA-allele-positive subsets. Repertoires with fewer than 30,000 or more than 120,000 public chains were left out of co-occurrence clustering, as were about 5 repertoires with anomalous nucleotide sharing. TCRdb re-hosts the immuneACCESS table, in-frame sequences only. Its copies lack some clones; in the studies checked, an unresolved V gene accounts for under half of them, and the cause for the rest is not known. V and J calls and clone size follow that table, whereas D and trimming were derived from the DNA. The sample profile shows about 160,000 clones; 77% of them were found once. Approximately 2.1% of the sample belongs to the ten largest clones.

For this clone: Its recognized antigen is unknown. Base qualities are missing; no much larger clone stands one base away.

Spanning cysteine to phenylalanine, the CDR3 consists of 18 amino acids. Of all the DNA, just the CDR3 is kept, 54 bases in frame from base 1. The germline V gene gives CDR1 as WSHSY and CDR2 as SAAADI. Compared with germline, V lacks 5 bases and J lacks 2 bases; bases without a gene match: 9. The cohort consisted of 666 healthy bone marrow donors. All cohort members were sampled while nominally healthy, although unrecorded immune exposures were likely present. The donor tested CMV seropositive and was one of the 289 seropositive cohort members. A peripheral blood sample was provided by each donor, and peripheral blood mononuclear cells were used for TCR beta sequencing. Genomic DNA was extracted from the blood cell samples with the Qiagen DNeasy Blood Extraction Kit.

The specimen sequenced was PBMCs. The chain employs TRBV10-2 and TRBJ2-2, with TRBD2 matching 12 junction bases. The clonotype comes from a man aged 45-65 years in good health and CMV-seropositive. Read as DNA, the sequence is TGCGCCAGCAGTTTCACTAGCGGGGGGCCGCACAACACCGGGGAGCTGTTTTTT. It is translated as CASSFTSGGPHNTGELFF.